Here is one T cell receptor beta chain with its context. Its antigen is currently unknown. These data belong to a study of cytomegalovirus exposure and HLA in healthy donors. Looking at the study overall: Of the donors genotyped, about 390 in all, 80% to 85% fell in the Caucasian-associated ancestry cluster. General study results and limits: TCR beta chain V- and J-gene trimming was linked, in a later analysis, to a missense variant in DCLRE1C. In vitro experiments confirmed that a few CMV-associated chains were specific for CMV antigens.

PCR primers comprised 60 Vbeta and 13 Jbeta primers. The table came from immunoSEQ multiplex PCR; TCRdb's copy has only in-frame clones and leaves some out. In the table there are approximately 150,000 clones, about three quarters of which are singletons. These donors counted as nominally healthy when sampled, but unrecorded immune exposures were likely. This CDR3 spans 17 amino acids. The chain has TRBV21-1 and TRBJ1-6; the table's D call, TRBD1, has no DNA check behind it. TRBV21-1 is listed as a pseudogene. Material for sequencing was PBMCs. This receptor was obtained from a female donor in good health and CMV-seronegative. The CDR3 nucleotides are TGTGCCACCCCGGAATCAAATCAGGGCATAGATAATTCACCCCTCCACTTT. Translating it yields CATPESNQGIDNSPLHF.